The sequence of this T cell receptor (beta chain) was determined in a study of CD8 T cells in ankylosing spondylitis. Via MiXCR, TCRdb re-called the 5' RACE reads, giving one row per CDR3 protein. The sample includes around 30,000 distinct CDR3 sequences, around 7.2% of them seen just once. There are many counts of this clonotype. Antigen: not known. Study findings and constraints: A motif of under ten highly homologous TCR beta variants was seen as apparently characteristic of ankylosing spondylitis blood. From matched ankylosing spondylitis synovial fluid, disease-linked clones were reportedly recovered at significantly enriched levels.

The CDR3 runs 14 residues. Trimming removed 4 bases at V and 5 bases at J, with 15 bases between. The V gene's germline CDR1 is SGDLS and CDR2 YYNGEE. Material: blood, either unsorted or a sorted T cell fraction (not recorded which). The J gene is TRBJ2-5, the V gene TRBV9, with D perhaps matching TRBD1 (6 bases). This clonotype was obtained from a male donor with ankylosing spondylitis or in good health (not recorded which). The CDR3, as DNA: TGTGCCAGCAGCCCACGTGGGGACACTGAGACCCAGTACTTC. This encodes CASSPRGDTETQYF.